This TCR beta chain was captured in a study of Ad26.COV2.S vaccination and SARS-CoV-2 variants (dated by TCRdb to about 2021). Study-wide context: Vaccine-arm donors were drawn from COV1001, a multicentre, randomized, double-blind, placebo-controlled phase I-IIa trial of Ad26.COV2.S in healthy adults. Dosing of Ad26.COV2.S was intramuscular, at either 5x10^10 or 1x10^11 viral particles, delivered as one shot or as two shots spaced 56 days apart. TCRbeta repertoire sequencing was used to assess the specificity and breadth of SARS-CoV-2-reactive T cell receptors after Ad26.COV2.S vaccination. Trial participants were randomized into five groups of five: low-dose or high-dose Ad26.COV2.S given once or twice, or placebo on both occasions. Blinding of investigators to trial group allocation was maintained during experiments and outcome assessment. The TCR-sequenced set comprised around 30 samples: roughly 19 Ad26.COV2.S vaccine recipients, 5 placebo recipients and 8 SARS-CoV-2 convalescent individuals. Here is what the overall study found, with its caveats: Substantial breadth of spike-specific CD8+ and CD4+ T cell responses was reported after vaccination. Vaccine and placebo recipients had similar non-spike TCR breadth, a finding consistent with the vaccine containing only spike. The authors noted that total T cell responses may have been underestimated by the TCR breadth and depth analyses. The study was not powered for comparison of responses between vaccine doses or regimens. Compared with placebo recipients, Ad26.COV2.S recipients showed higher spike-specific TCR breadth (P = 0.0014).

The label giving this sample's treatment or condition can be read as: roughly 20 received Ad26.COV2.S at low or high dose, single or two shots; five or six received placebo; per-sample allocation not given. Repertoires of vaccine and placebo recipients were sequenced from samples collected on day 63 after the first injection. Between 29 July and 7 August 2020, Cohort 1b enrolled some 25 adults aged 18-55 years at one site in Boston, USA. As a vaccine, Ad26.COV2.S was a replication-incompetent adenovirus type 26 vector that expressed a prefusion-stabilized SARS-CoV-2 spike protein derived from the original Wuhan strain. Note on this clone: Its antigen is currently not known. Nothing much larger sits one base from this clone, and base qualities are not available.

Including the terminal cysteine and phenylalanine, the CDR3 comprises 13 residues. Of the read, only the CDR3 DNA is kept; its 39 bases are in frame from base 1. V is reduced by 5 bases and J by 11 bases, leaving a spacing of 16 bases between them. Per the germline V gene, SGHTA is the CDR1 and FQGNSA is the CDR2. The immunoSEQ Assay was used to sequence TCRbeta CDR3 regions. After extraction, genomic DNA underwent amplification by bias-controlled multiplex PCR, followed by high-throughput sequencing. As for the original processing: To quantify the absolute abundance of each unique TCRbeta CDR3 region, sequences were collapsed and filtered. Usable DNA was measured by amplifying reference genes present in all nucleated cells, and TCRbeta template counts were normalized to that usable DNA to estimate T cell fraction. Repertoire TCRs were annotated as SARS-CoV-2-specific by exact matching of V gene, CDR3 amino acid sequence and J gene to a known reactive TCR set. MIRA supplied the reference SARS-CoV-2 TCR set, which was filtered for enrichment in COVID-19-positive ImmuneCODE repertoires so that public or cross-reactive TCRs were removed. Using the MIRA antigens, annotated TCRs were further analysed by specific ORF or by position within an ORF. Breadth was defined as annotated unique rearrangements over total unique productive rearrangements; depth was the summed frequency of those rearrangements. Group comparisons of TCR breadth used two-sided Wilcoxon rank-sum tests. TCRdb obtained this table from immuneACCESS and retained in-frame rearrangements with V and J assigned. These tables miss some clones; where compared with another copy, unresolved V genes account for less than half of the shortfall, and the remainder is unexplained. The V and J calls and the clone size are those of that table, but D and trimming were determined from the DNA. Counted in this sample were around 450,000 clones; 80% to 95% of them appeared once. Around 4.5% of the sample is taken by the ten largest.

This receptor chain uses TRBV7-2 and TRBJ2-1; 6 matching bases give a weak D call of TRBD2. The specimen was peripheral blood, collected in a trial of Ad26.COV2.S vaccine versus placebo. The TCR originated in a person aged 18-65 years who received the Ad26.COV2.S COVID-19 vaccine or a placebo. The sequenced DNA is TGTGCCAGCAGCGCGGGGTGGGGATTTAAGCAGTTCTTC. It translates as CASSAGWGFKQFF.